The 11 T cell receptor beta chains below all came from one sample that was sequenced in a study of graft-versus-host responses after intestinal transplantation. Profiled with immunoSEQ multiplex PCR; TCRdb holds only in-frame clones, not every one. This table has about 15,000 clones, around two thirds appearing once. The starting material, graft tissue, was processed to release intraepithelial and lamina propria lymphocytes. Sequenced here: ileum tissue, sampled 674 days after intestinal transplantation. Receptors were obtained from a human patient who received an intestinal transplant, so some T cells may come from the graft donor.

The genes are TRBV11-2 and TRBJ2-3; D might be TRBD1 (6 bases). The ends were cut back, 4 bases at V and 2 bases at J, with 10 bases in the middle. The CDR3 loop spans 14 amino acids. CDR1 and CDR2 (germline): SGHAT, FQNNGV. Here the CDR3 DNA reads TGTGCCAGCAGCTCGGACAGAAACACAGATACGCAGTATTTT. Protein product: CASSSDRNTDTQYF.

This clone was seen a handful of times. This chain links TRBV10-3 with TRBJ2-7; TRBD1 agrees at 10 bases. From germline, CDR1 is ENHRY and CDR2 SYGVKD. CDR3 length: 15 residues. Trimming cost V 8 bases and J 3 bases; bases outside gene matches: 10. As DNA, the CDR3 is TGTGCCATCGCGCGCACCGGGACAGGGGTCTACGAGCAGTACTTC. This gives the protein CAIARTGTGVYEQYF.

This clone was detected once. The chain employs TRBV30 and TRBJ1-2, with 8 bases fitting TRBD1. The V gene's germline CDR1 is GTSNPN and CDR2 SVGIG (reference sequence). Trimming cost V 3 bases and J 1 base; bases outside gene matches: 4. The CDR3 sequence is 14 residues long. CDR3: CAWREQGDNYGYTF. CDR3 bases: TGTGCCTGGAGGGAACAGGGGGATAACTATGGCTACACCTTC.

This clone was recorded only once. The chain uses TRBV11-3 and TRBJ2-5; no clear D gene. This CDR3 comprises 12 residues. Trimming cost V 5 bases and J 2 bases, with 6 bases left between them. Germline V gene data show CDR1 as SGHNT and CDR2 as YENEEA. CDR3 loop: CASSAIQETQYF. CDR3 DNA sequence: TGTGCCAGCAGCGCTATTCAAGAGACCCAGTACTTC.

The chain joins TRBV27 to TRBJ2-2; 13 bases align to TRBD2. Germline values: CDR1 MNHEY, CDR2 SMNVEV (reference sequence). The CDR3 is 21 residues long. V dropped 0 bases and J dropped 6; count of bases not matched to a gene: 16. CDR3 region: CASSLSDPLLLAGGPPGELFF. The CDR3 nucleotides read TGTGCCAGCAGTTTATCGGACCCATTATTACTAGCGGGGGGGCCCCCCGGGGAGCTGTTTTTT.

This clone was counted once. This rearrangement joins TRBV6-4 to TRBJ2-1, with 7 bases that match TRBD1. This CDR3 has 15 residues. The V segment lost 5 bases and the J segment 2 bases; nucleotides outside the gene matches: 6. CDR1 and CDR2 from the germline V gene are MRHNA and SNTAGT. The CDR3 bases are TGTGCCAGCAGTCAATACGACAGGGCCTACAATGAGCAGTTCTTC. It translates to CASSQYDRAYNEQFF.

J is TRBJ1-5 and V is TRBV30; D might be TRBD1 (6 bases). CDR1 and CDR2 from the germline V gene are GTSNPN and SVGIG (reference sequence). Between the trimmed V and J ends, which lost 2 bases and 4 bases, there was a span of 12 bases. The CDR3 extends over 14 amino acids. The CDR3 region has the DNA TGTGCCTGGAGTCCGGGAACAGGGAATCAGCCCCAGCATTTT. This gives the protein CAWSPGTGNQPQHF.

V and J are TRBV5-1 and TRBJ1-6, with 8 bases fitting TRBD1. The trim removed 0 bases at V and 10 bases at J, leaving 3 bases unmatched. Germline values: CDR1 SGHRS, CDR2 YFSETQ. This CDR3 region has 14 residues. The CDR3 here is CASSLGQGTSPLHF. CDR3 DNA sequence: TGCGCCAGCAGCTTGGGACAGGGGACCTCACCCCTCCACTTT.

This clone has just a few counts. The rearrangement links TRBV6-5 to TRBJ1-2, with D unclear. This CDR3 spans 12 amino acids. Germline CDR1 and CDR2: MNHEY and SVGAGI. V lost 8 bases to trimming and J lost 2 bases, with 9 bases between them. The CDR3 loop reads CASSTVNYGYTF. The DNA for the CDR3 is TGTGCCAGCTCAACAGTCAACTATGGCTACACCTTC.

J is TRBJ1-2 and V is TRBV5-1, with D perhaps matching TRBD1 (5 bases). Per germline, CDR1 SGHRS and CDR2 YFSETQ. The V end was cut by 4 bases, the J end by 4 bases, with 20 bases between. This CDR3 is built from 16 residues. The CDR3 DNA sequence: TGCGCCAGCAGCGCGGGGGGAGGTGGTCCCTTCTATGGCTACACCTTC. Encoded protein: CASSAGGGGPFYGYTF.

This chain links TRBV18 with TRBJ2-3; D perhaps matches TRBD2 (6 bases). V lost 1 base to trimming and J lost 1 base, with 12 bases between them. CDR3 length: 16 residues. CDR1 KGHSH and CDR2 LQKENI come from the germline V gene. The CDR3 DNA reads TGTGCCAGCTCACCACTAGCGGCCGTCGGCACAGATACGCAGTATTTT. Its protein product is CASSPLAAVGTDTQYF.